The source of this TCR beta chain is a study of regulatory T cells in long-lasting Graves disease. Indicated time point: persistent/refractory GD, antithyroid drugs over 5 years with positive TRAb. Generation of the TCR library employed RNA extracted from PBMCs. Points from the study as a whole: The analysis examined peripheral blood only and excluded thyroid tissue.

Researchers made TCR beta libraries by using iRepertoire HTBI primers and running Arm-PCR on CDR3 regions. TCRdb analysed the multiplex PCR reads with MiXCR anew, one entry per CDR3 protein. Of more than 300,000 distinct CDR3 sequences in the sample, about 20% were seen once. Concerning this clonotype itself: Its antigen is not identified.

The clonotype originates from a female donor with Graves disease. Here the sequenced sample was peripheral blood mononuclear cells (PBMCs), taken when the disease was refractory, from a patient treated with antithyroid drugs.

CDR3 residues: CASSFLGLPSMSYNEQFF. In DNA, the CDR3 is TGTGCCAGCAGTTTTCTCGGGCTCCCCTCAATGTCCTACAATGAGCAGTTCTTC. The rearrangement links TRBV27 to TRBJ2-1; no definite D call. The CDR3 is 18 residues long. Trimming removed 3 bases from V and 1 base from J, with 19 bases in between. Germline CDR1 and CDR2: MNHEY and SMNVEV (reference sequence).